The 27 T cell receptor beta chains below were found in one sample sequenced in a study of tumor-infiltrating lymphocytes in primary liver carcinoma. The input was roughly 0.5 ug total RNA; TCR beta cDNA was made from it with a constant-region primer. Researchers made the TCR beta libraries by running three nested multiplex PCR rounds with slightly modified ARM-PCR. Amplification in the first two PCR rounds was performed using TRBV1-TRBV30 forward primers and a C-beta reverse primer for about 10 cycles each. TCRdb processed the multiplex PCR reads anew with MiXCR; each CDR3 protein has one entry. The sample consists of roughly 55,000 distinct CDR3 sequences, less than 85% of them appearing once. Bulk tissue was left unsorted, and RNA and DNA were co-extracted from 20-30 mg of it. Material: liver tumor tissue from sampling region 2. The subset was: tumor region T2, inferior pole. The receptors here all came from a man between 40 and 49 years old with primary liver carcinoma and hepatitis B virus infection.

Only one count was recorded for this clonotype. Compared with germline, one end of the junction differs, possibly owing to a read error. J is TRBJ2-1 and V is TRBV11-2; TRBD2 agrees at 9 bases. Per germline, CDR1 SGHAT and CDR2 FQNNGV. The CDR3 covers 16 residues. The CDR3 sequence is CANSLELLAGMNEQHF. CDR3 coding DNA: TGTGCCAACAGCTTAGAGCTCCTAGCGGGAATGAATGAGCAGCACTTC.

On this clonotype itself: Relative to the germline gene, one junction end is altered; a read error may explain this. The chain has TRBV11-2 and TRBJ2-7; no definite D call. The V gene's germline CDR1 is SGHAT and CDR2 FQNNGV. The CDR3 consists of 14 residues. CDR3 residues: CPSSLTDTAYEQYF. The CDR3 coding sequence is TGCCCCAGCAGCTTAACTGACACTGCCTATGAGCAGTACTTC.

V and J are TRBV29-1 and TRBJ1-1; 7 nucleotides line up with TRBD1. The CDR3 runs 15 residues. V was pared by 5 bases and J by 5 bases, with 14 bases of the junction left unmatched. From germline, CDR1 is SQVTM and CDR2 ANQGSEA. The CDR3 DNA is TGCAGCGTTTCGACAGGGCGGGGAATGGGAACTGAAGCTTTCTTT. Translated: CSVSTGRGMGTEAFF.

This clonotype showed up just once. V is TRBV12-3 or TRBV12-4 and J is TRBJ2-7; D gene unclear. This CDR3 has 11 amino acids. V dropped 8 bases and J dropped 10 bases, with 15 bases sitting between them. The CDR3 bases are TGTGCCAGCTGCCTCGGCGCAGAACAGTACTTC. It translates to CASCLGAEQYF.

This clonotype was detected only once. Germline is not matched at one junction end, which may reflect a read error. V is TRBV6-5 and J is TRBJ2-3; 12 nucleotides line up with TRBD2. Germline V lookup: CDR1 MNHEY, CDR2 SVGAGI. The CDR3 covers 15 residues. The CDR3 loop reads CASGPGLAGTDTQYF. The CDR3 region has the DNA TGTGCCAGCGGCCCAGGACTAGCGGGAACAGATACTCAGTATTTT.

This clonotype was seen just once. The junction does not match germline at one end; this may be a read error. This chain joins TRBV4-1 and TRBJ1-5; D unclear. Germline loops: CDR1 MGHRA, CDR2 YSYEKL. CDR3 length equals 13 residues. The chain's CDR3 is CASNQETDQPQHF. CDR3 in DNA: TGTGCCAGCAACCAAGAAACTGATCAGCCCCAGCATTTT.

About this clonotype itself: One junction end does not reproduce the germline sequence, and a read error may be involved. This chain joins TRBV11-2 and TRBJ2-2; D is possibly TRBD1 or TRBD2 (5 bases each). The CDR3 extends over 17 amino acids. CDR1 and CDR2 from the germline V gene are SGHAT and FQNNGV. DNA for the CDR3: TGTGCCAGCAGCCTAGTATTACGAGGGGCGAACACTGGGGAGCTGTTTTTT. Its translation: CASSLVLRGANTGELFF.

In this sample, this clonotype is medium-sized. The J gene is TRBJ2-2, the V gene TRBV4-2; D unclear. This CDR3 comprises 18 residues. V lost 3 bases and J lost 1, with 18 bases in between. The germline gives CDR1 LGHNA, CDR2 YNFKEQ. The CDR3 protein is CASSQQRFSQVNTGELFF. For the CDR3, the DNA is TGTGCCAGCAGCCAGCAGCGATTTAGTCAGGTGAACACCGGGGAGCTGTTTTTT.

This clonotype came up many times. The chain is built from TRBV30 and TRBJ2-2, with D perhaps matching TRBD1 (5 bases). The germline gives CDR1 GTSNPN, CDR2 SVGIG (reference sequence). This CDR3 is 16 amino acids long. With 3 bases removed from V and 3 bases from J, the gap between germline ends came to 17 bases. The CDR3 spells CAWSHSLRTYTGELFF. Written as DNA, the CDR3 is TGTGCCTGGAGCCACTCTCTCAGGACATACACCGGGGAGCTGTTTTTT.

Remarks on this clonotype: A read error may be the cause here, since a much bigger clone is one base away. The V gene is TRBV5-1, the J gene TRBJ2-5; no definite D call. The germline CDR1 and CDR2 sequences are SGHRS and YFSETQ. The CDR3 runs 13 residues. The DNA for the CDR3 is TGCGCCAGCAGCTTGATAGGGAAAGAGGCCCAGTACTTC. This gives the protein CASSLIGKEAQYF.

Concerning this clonotype: The junction departs from germline at one end; a sequencing error may be responsible. The rearrangement uses TRBV11-2 and TRBJ2-3, with D possibly TRBD1 on 5 matching bases. CDR1 is SGHAT and CDR2 is FQNNGV in the germline V gene. The CDR3 is 12 residues long. The CDR3 bases are TGTGCCAGCAGTACCAGCACAGGTACGCAGTATTTT. It is translated as CASSTSTGTQYF. The full variable domain, rest sourced from reference TRBV11-2 and TRBJ2-3, is EAGVAQSPRYKIIEKRQSVAFWCNPISGHATLYWYQQILGQGPKLLIQFQNNGVVDDSQLPKDRFSAERLKGVDSTLKIQPAKLEDSAVYLCASSTSTGTQYFGPGTRLTVL.

To note about this clonotype: At one of its ends the junction is not consistent with the germline gene, which may arise from a read error. The CDR3 spells CSVDALQYGASGYTF. CDR3 bases: TGCAGTGTTGATGCACTTCAATACGGGGCGAGTGGCTACACCTTC. The rearrangement links TRBV29-1 to TRBJ1-2, with D tentatively TRBD1 (5 bases). The CDR3 has 15 amino acids. The V gene's germline CDR1 is SQVTM and CDR2 ANQGSEA.

V and J are TRBV29-1 and TRBJ2-7, with 7 bases fitting TRBD1. The CDR3 totals 13 residues. J lost 6 bases, V lost 3 bases, and 8 bases had no gene match. Germline CDR1 SQVTM, CDR2 ANQGSEA. The CDR3 DNA is TGCAGCGTTGAGTCGCAGGGGGACGGCGAGCAGTACTTC. Its translation: CSVESQGDGEQYF.

This clonotype appeared once. A much bigger clone sits one base away, suggesting this may be a read error. This rearrangement joins TRBV5-1 to TRBJ2-6; a possible D gene is TRBD1 (6 bases). V dropped 0 bases and J dropped 3 bases, with 13 bases sitting between them. The germline V gene encodes CDR1 SGHRS and CDR2 YFSETQ. CDR3 length equals 17 residues. CDR3 region: CASSLVGQSGGANVLTF. The CDR3, as DNA: TGCGCCAGCAGCTTGGTCGGACAGAGTGGTGGGGCCAACGTCCTGACTTTC.

A single count supports this clonotype. The V gene is TRBV6-2 or TRBV6-3, the J gene TRBJ1-5; D perhaps matches TRBD1 (5 bases). Trimming stripped 6 bases from V and 3 bases from J, with 21 bases between. The CDR3 has 17 residues. CDR1 and CDR2 from the germline V gene are MNHEY and SVGEGT. CDR3 bases: TGTGCCAGCAGCCCACCGGCCGCGGGGACCAACAATCAGCCCCAGCATTTT. It specifies CASSPPAAGTNNQPQHF.

As to this clonotype: The germline gene is not matched at one end of the junction; a read error may be the cause. V gene TRBV6-5 combines with J gene TRBJ2-3; D is uncertain. The CDR3 has 14 residues. The V gene's germline CDR1 is MNHEY and CDR2 SVGAGI. CDR3 region: CATSLNWDTDAQYF. In nucleotides, the CDR3 is TGTGCCACCAGTTTAAACTGGGATACAGATGCGCAGTATTTT.

This clonotype occurred once. V is TRBV28 and J is TRBJ1-1; no reliable D call. Deletions cut 4 bases from V and 5 bases from J, with 17 bases between. Germline-derived CDR1 and CDR2 are MDHEN and SYDVKM. The CDR3 extends over 15 amino acids. The CDR3 DNA sequence: TGTGCCAGCAGTTCCCGGAGGAGGCAGTCTACTGAAGCTTTCTTT. It is translated as CASSSRRRQSTEAFF.

This clonotype was seen many times. The V gene is TRBV23-1, the J gene TRBJ2-7; D is perhaps TRBD2 (7 bases). TRBV23-1 is an open reading frame whose function is uncertain. The V end was cut by 10 bases, the J end by 3 bases, with 16 bases between. The CDR3 loop spans 13 amino acids. This chain's CDR3 is CAILRGDNYEQYF. The CDR3 bases are TGCGCCATCTTACGGGGGGACAACTACGAGCAGTACTTC.

Notes on this clonotype: The final CDR3 position lacks the conserved phenylalanine or tryptophan, pointing to a likely read error. The rearrangement joins TRBV29-1 to TRBJ2-5, with D possibly matching TRBD1 (6 bases). CDR3 size: 13 residues. Trimming shortened V by 3 bases and J by 3 bases, and 11 bases separated the two germline ends. Germline V gene lookup returns CDR1 SQVTM and CDR2 ANQGSEA. CDR3 nucleotides: TGCAGCGTTGAGGGGACACCCAAAGAGACCCAGTACCTC. Its protein is CSVEGTPKETQYL.

The CDR3 spells CSVMTGREGYTF. The CDR3 DNA sequence: TGCAGCGTCATGACAGGGAGGGAGGGCTACACCTTC. The rearrangement joins TRBV29-1 to TRBJ1-2, with 7 bases matching TRBD1. Germline-derived CDR1 and CDR2 are SQVTM and ANQGSEA. The CDR3 is 12 residues long. Trimming at V came to 6 bases and at J to 8 bases, leaving 9 bases not matched to a gene.

Only a few counts were recorded for this clonotype. One end of the junction varies from germline; a read error may be responsible. Written as DNA, the CDR3 is TGTCCCAGCAGTTTCACAGGGGGTGGGGATACGCAGTATTTT. Its translation is CPSSFTGGGDTQYF. V and J are TRBV12-3 or TRBV12-4 and TRBJ2-3; TRBD1 agrees at 8 bases. This CDR3 region has 14 residues.

Comments on this clonotype: Its ends do not fully match the called genes, so a read error is possible. This chain's CDR3 is CACPSGTGYNEQYF. DNA for the CDR3: TGTGCCTGTCCCTCCGGGACAGGCTATAACGAACAGTACTTC. The rearrangement links TRBV6-5 to TRBJ2-7, with 8 nucleotides matching TRBD1. Germline V lookup: CDR1 MNHEY, CDR2 SVGAGI. CDR3 size: 14 residues.

As regards this clonotype: Since a much larger clone is just one base distant, this may be a read error. The gene calls are TRBV5-4 and TRBJ2-4; D is possibly TRBD2 (6 bases). The V and J ends lost 4 bases and 7 bases respectively, with 15 bases between them. The CDR3 extends over 14 amino acids. Looked up from germline, CDR1 is SGHNT and CDR2 is YYREEE (reference sequence). Here the CDR3 reads CASSQDWAGNIQYF. In nucleotides, the CDR3 is TGTGCCAGCAGCCAAGACTGGGCGGGGAACATTCAGTACTTC.

For this clonotype: This may be a read error: a much more frequent sequence differs by one nucleotide. The CDR3 carries no conserved terminal phenylalanine or tryptophan, so it likely arises from a read error. This rearrangement joins TRBV28 to TRBJ2-7; weak D call: TRBD2 (7 bases). CDR1 is MDHEN and CDR2 is SYDVKM in the germline V gene. This CDR3 is 14 amino acids long. V gave up 3 bases and J gave up 6 bases, with 15 bases separating them. The CDR3 DNA sequence: TGTGCCAGCAGTTTGGGGGGGGCTACAGGCGAGCAGTACTAC. Its translation is CASSLGGATGEQYY.

Of note for this clonotype: Sequence at one end of the junction differs from germline and may be a read error. The rearrangement links TRBV11-2 to TRBJ1-4; D is unresolved. Looked up from germline, CDR1 is SGHAT and CDR2 is FQNNGV. The CDR3 contains 16 residues. CDR3 residues: CTNSKTPGGTNEKLFF. The CDR3 DNA reads as TGTACCAACAGCAAGACTCCAGGAGGAACGAATGAGAAACTGTTTTTT.

This clonotype was recorded many times. The chain joins TRBV5-4 to TRBJ2-2, with a weak D call TRBD1 (7 bases). The germline V gene encodes CDR1 SGHNT and CDR2 YYREEE (reference sequence). V lost 4 bases, J lost 4 bases, and 17 bases lay in between. This CDR3 contains 16 residues. The CDR3 DNA follows: TGTGCCAGCAGCGTGGCCCAGGGGGGAGGCACCGGGGAGCTGTTTTTT. Amino acid sequence: CASSVAQGGGTGELFF.

Turning to this clonotype: A much more abundant neighbour one base away suggests this may be a read error. J is TRBJ2-7 and V is TRBV28; 14 bases are shared with TRBD2. CDR1 is MDHEN and CDR2 is SYDVKM in the germline V gene. The CDR3 contains 18 residues. The V gene end was trimmed by 2 bases and the J gene end by 2 bases; junction bases not matched to a gene: 8. CDR3 region: CASSLLMGLAGETYEQYF. The CDR3 DNA reads TGTGCCAGCAGTTTACTCATGGGACTAGCGGGAGAAACCTACGAGCAGTACTTC.